A selection of T cell receptor beta chains follows, all from one sample in a study of blood T cells in healthy people across ages. TCRdb reprocessed the 5' RACE reads with MiXCR, giving one entry per CDR3 protein. The sample yields roughly 700,000 distinct CDR3 sequences, 20% to 25% seen once. This same sample was also taken into another study, of T cells of mothers and their children.

The sequenced sample was blood. These receptors were collected from a boy between 5 and 17 years old in good health. The CDR3 runs from the conserved cysteine through the conserved F or W. Each record gives: V gene, D gene, clone size, J gene, CDR3 protein, CDR3 DNA. D genes are given only for firm matches. Clone size appears in some rows only: once, few, many, or a class for an expanded clone.

V gene: TRBV15; D gene: TRBD2; clone size: NA; J gene: TRBJ2-7; CDR3 protein: CATSAGDGYEQYF; CDR3 DNA: TGTGCCACCAGCGCGGGAGACGGCTACGAGCAGTACTTC
V gene: TRBV4-3; D gene: TRBD2; clone size: NA; J gene: TRBJ2-3; CDR3 protein: CASSQDSPGGPLDTQYF; CDR3 DNA: TGCGCCAGCAGCCAAGATTCTCCGGGGGGGCCGTTAGATACGCAGTATTTT
V gene: TRBV6-6; D gene: NA; clone size: NA; J gene: TRBJ2-7; CDR3 protein: CASRAHKDPRSEQYF; CDR3 DNA: TGTGCCAGCAGAGCCCACAAGGATCCTAGGTCCGAGCAGTACTTC
V gene: TRBV29-1; D gene: NA; clone size: few; J gene: TRBJ2-7; CDR3 protein: CSVEEEAGETYEQYF; CDR3 DNA: TGCAGCGTTGAGGAAGAGGCGGGCGAAACCTACGAGCAGTACTTC
V gene: TRBV29-1; D gene: NA; clone size: NA; J gene: TRBJ2-5; CDR3 protein: CSVRQFPETQYF; CDR3 DNA: TGCAGCGTTAGACAGTTTCCAGAGACCCAGTACTTC
V gene: TRBV12-3/TRBV12-4; D gene: TRBD1; clone size: few; J gene: TRBJ1-1; CDR3 protein: CASRGQGVPTEAFF; CDR3 DNA: TGTGCCAGCAGGGGACAGGGGGTACCCACTGAAGCTTTCTTT
V gene: TRBV29-1; D gene: NA; clone size: NA; J gene: TRBJ1-1; CDR3 protein: CSVEDLSRGITEAFF; CDR3 DNA: TGCAGCGTTGAAGACCTATCTCGAGGGATAACTGAAGCTTTCTTT
V gene: TRBV11-1; D gene: NA; clone size: NA; J gene: TRBJ2-7; CDR3 protein: CASSLSLEGYEQYF; CDR3 DNA: TGTGCCAGCAGCTTAAGCCTAGAAGGCTACGAGCAGTACTTC
V gene: TRBV6-2/TRBV6-3; D gene: NA; clone size: few; J gene: TRBJ2-1; CDR3 protein: CASGDRDVANNEQFF; CDR3 DNA: TGTGCCAGCGGAGACCGGGACGTAGCGAACAATGAGCAGTTCTTC
V gene: TRBV7-2; D gene: TRBD2; clone size: few; J gene: TRBJ2-1; CDR3 protein: CASSSRLAGVNYNEQFF; CDR3 DNA: TGTGCCAGCAGCTCGCGACTAGCGGGAGTAAATTACAATGAGCAGTTCTTC
V gene: TRBV7-9; D gene: NA; clone size: few; J gene: TRBJ2-7; CDR3 protein: CASSLGRGPSYEQYF; CDR3 DNA: TGTGCCAGCAGCTTGGGCAGGGGCCCCTCCTACGAGCAGTACTTC
V gene: TRBV11-2; D gene: NA; clone size: NA; J gene: TRBJ1-3; CDR3 protein: CASSLTEGNTIYF; CDR3 DNA: TGTGCCAGCAGCCTCACAGAGGGAAACACCATATATTTT
V gene: TRBV28; D gene: NA; clone size: NA; J gene: TRBJ2-6; CDR3 protein: CASSLGNRARGPGANVLTF; CDR3 DNA: TGTGCCAGCAGTTTAGGCAACAGGGCCAGAGGGCCTGGGGCCAACGTCCTGACTTTC
V gene: TRBV14; D gene: TRBD2; clone size: NA; J gene: TRBJ2-1; CDR3 protein: CASSLAGGGKQFF; CDR3 DNA: TGTGCCAGCAGCCTAGCGGGAGGTGGTAAGCAGTTCTTC
V gene: TRBV5-1; D gene: NA; clone size: NA; J gene: TRBJ2-7; CDR3 protein: CASSLAGAGRYEQYF; CDR3 DNA: TGCGCCAGCAGCTTGGCAGGGGCCGGACGGTACGAGCAGTACTTC
V gene: TRBV3-1; D gene: TRBD1; clone size: NA; J gene: TRBJ1-2; CDR3 protein: CASSQVGLAEDRAYWGYTF; CDR3 DNA: TGTGCCAGCAGCCAAGTGGGACTCGCGGAGGACAGGGCCTATTGGGGCTACACCTTC
V gene: TRBV7-9; D gene: TRBD1; clone size: NA; J gene: TRBJ1-2; CDR3 protein: CASSLSDRVSGYTF; CDR3 DNA: TGTGCCAGCAGCTTATCGGACAGGGTCAGTGGCTACACCTTC
V gene: TRBV9; D gene: TRBD2; clone size: few; J gene: TRBJ2-5; CDR3 protein: CASSSIGTSAETQYF; CDR3 DNA: TGTGCCAGCAGCTCCATTGGGACTAGCGCAGAGACCCAGTACTTC
V gene: TRBV19; D gene: TRBD2; clone size: NA; J gene: TRBJ2-1; CDR3 protein: CASSDSSGGEQFF; CDR3 DNA: TGTGCCAGTAGCGATTCCAGCGGGGGCGAGCAGTTCTTC
V gene: TRBV5-6; D gene: NA; clone size: few; J gene: TRBJ2-5; CDR3 protein: CASSLGPWEQYF; CDR3 DNA: TGTGCCAGCAGCTTGGGTCCCTGGGAGCAGTACTTC
V gene: TRBV2; D gene: NA; clone size: NA; J gene: TRBJ2-1; CDR3 protein: CASSELAAGDNEQFF; CDR3 DNA: TGTGCCAGCAGTGAACTCGCGGCAGGGGATAATGAGCAGTTCTTC
V gene: TRBV7-8; D gene: TRBD1; clone size: NA; J gene: TRBJ2-3; CDR3 protein: CASSLGQGTQYF; CDR3 DNA: TGTGCCAGCAGCCTTGGACAGGGTACGCAGTATTTT
V gene: TRBV20-1; D gene: NA; clone size: few; J gene: TRBJ1-2; CDR3 protein: CSALQTNYGYTF; CDR3 DNA: TGCAGTGCTCTACAGACTAACTATGGCTACACCTTC
V gene: TRBV20-1; D gene: TRBD2; clone size: few; J gene: TRBJ2-5; CDR3 protein: CSALRGLGGLASETQYF; CDR3 DNA: TGCAGTGCCCTTCGGGGTCTAGGTGGACTAGCATCAGAGACCCAGTACTTC
V gene: TRBV25-1; D gene: NA; clone size: many; J gene: TRBJ2-4; CDR3 protein: CASSETSNLAKNIQYF; CDR3 DNA: TGTGCCAGCAGTGAAACCTCGAATTTAGCCAAAAACATTCAGTACTTC
V gene: TRBV29-1; D gene: NA; clone size: few; J gene: TRBJ2-7; CDR3 protein: CSVENGYEQYF; CDR3 DNA: TGCAGCGTTGAGAACGGCTACGAGCAGTACTTC
V gene: TRBV20-1; D gene: NA; clone size: NA; J gene: TRBJ2-7; CDR3 protein: CSACGRDRAEQYF; CDR3 DNA: TGCAGTGCCTGCGGACGGGATCGCGCCGAGCAGTACTTC
V gene: TRBV29-1; D gene: TRBD1; clone size: few; J gene: TRBJ2-5; CDR3 protein: CSVVDRDRETQYF; CDR3 DNA: TGCAGCGTCGTGGACAGGGATCGAGAGACCCAGTACTTC
V gene: TRBV7-9; D gene: NA; clone size: few; J gene: TRBJ2-5; CDR3 protein: CASSPVQGGWLKETQYF; CDR3 DNA: TGTGCCAGCAGCCCTGTACAGGGAGGCTGGTTAAAAGAGACCCAGTACTTC
V gene: TRBV29-1; D gene: TRBD1; clone size: NA; J gene: TRBJ2-1; CDR3 protein: CSAEDRGYNEQFF; CDR3 DNA: TGCAGCGCAGAGGACAGGGGGTACAATGAGCAGTTCTTC
V gene: TRBV11-2; D gene: NA; clone size: NA; J gene: TRBJ2-3; CDR3 protein: CASSLVDIADTQYF; CDR3 DNA: TGTGCCAGCAGCTTAGTTGACATCGCAGATACGCAGTATTTT
V gene: TRBV7-9; D gene: NA; clone size: NA; J gene: TRBJ1-4; CDR3 protein: CASSLGQGPEKLFF; CDR3 DNA: TGTGCCAGCAGCTTGGGGCAGGGGCCTGAAAAACTGTTTTTT
V gene: TRBV4-3; D gene: NA; clone size: many; J gene: TRBJ2-3; CDR3 protein: CASSQEERFTDTQYF; CDR3 DNA: TGCGCCAGCAGCCAAGAGGAGCGGTTCACAGATACGCAGTATTTT
V gene: TRBV7-3; D gene: TRBD2; clone size: few; J gene: TRBJ2-2; CDR3 protein: CASSLDYSGGTGELFF; CDR3 DNA: TGTGCCAGCAGCCTAGATTATAGCGGGGGGACCGGGGAGCTGTTTTTT
V gene: TRBV6-5; D gene: TRBD1; clone size: few; J gene: TRBJ1-3; CDR3 protein: CASSYSGQGGAGTGNTIYF; CDR3 DNA: TGTGCCAGCAGTTACTCGGGGCAGGGGGGCGCCGGAACTGGAAACACCATATATTTT
V gene: TRBV20-1; D gene: NA; clone size: few; J gene: TRBJ2-7; CDR3 protein: CSAREQGAEQYF; CDR3 DNA: TGCAGTGCTAGAGAACAGGGCGCCGAGCAGTACTTC
V gene: TRBV6-2/TRBV6-3; D gene: NA; clone size: few; J gene: TRBJ2-7; CDR3 protein: CASSRRGQQYEQYF; CDR3 DNA: TGTGCCAGCAGTCGCAGGGGCCAGCAATACGAGCAGTACTTC
V gene: TRBV18; D gene: NA; clone size: NA; J gene: TRBJ2-1; CDR3 protein: CASSPQAGIGQFF; CDR3 DNA: TGTGCCAGCTCACCACAGGCGGGAATCGGGCAGTTCTTC
V gene: TRBV6-5; D gene: NA; clone size: few; J gene: TRBJ1-2; CDR3 protein: CASSYRSVGDGGYTF; CDR3 DNA: TGTGCCAGCAGTTACCGTTCGGTGGGGGATGGCGGCTACACCTTC
V gene: TRBV10-3; D gene: NA; clone size: NA; J gene: TRBJ2-7; CDR3 protein: CAIRTDSLSYEQYF; CDR3 DNA: TGTGCCATCAGAACGGACAGCCTCTCCTACGAGCAGTACTTC
V gene: TRBV4-3; D gene: NA; clone size: NA; J gene: TRBJ2-7; CDR3 protein: CASSQVPGGHYEQYF; CDR3 DNA: TGCGCCAGCAGCCAAGTTCCTGGGGGCCACTACGAGCAGTACTTC
V gene: TRBV7-3; D gene: NA; clone size: NA; J gene: TRBJ2-1; CDR3 protein: CASSSGPNHNEQFF; CDR3 DNA: TGTGCCAGCAGCTCGGGACCGAATCACAATGAGCAGTTCTTC